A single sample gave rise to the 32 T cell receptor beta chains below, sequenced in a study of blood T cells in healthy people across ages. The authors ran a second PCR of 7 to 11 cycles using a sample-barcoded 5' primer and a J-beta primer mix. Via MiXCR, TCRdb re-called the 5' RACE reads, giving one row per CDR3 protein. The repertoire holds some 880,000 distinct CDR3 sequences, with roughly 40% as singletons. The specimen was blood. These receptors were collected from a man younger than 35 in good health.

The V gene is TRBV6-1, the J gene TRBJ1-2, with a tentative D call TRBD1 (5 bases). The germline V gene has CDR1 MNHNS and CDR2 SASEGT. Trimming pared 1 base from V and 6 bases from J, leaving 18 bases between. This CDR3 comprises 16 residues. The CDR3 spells CASSEEVLGGFDGYTF. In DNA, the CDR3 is TGTGCCAGCAGTGAAGAGGTCCTGGGGGGGTTCGATGGCTACACCTTC.

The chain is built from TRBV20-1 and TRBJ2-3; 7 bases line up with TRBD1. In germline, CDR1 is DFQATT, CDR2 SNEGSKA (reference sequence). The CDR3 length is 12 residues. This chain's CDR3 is CRAGTDTDTQYF. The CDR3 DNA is TGCAGGGCCGGGACAGACACAGATACGCAGTATTTT.

This chain's CDR3 is CASTREVGVGEAFF. The CDR3 DNA reads TGTGCCAGCACGAGGGAGGTGGGAGTCGGTGAAGCTTTCTTT. This chain connects TRBV27 to TRBJ1-1; no definite D call. Trimming left V 7 bases short and J 7 bases short, with 19 bases between. Germline V gives CDR1 MNHEY, CDR2 SMNVEV (reference sequence). This CDR3 has 14 residues.

This chain's CDR3 is CASSARDRGNEQFF. The CDR3 coding sequence is TGTGCCAGCAGCGCCCGGGACAGGGGGAATGAGCAGTTCTTC. The J gene is TRBJ2-1, the V gene TRBV7-2, with 11 bases that match TRBD1. The CDR3 covers 14 residues. The V gene's germline CDR1 is SGHTA and CDR2 FQGNSA. The V and J ends lost 5 bases and 7 bases, in that order; junction bases with no gene match: 4.

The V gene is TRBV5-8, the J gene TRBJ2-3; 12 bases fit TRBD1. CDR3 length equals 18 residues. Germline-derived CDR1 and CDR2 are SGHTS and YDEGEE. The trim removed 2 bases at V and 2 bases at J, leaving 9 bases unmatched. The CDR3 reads CASSFSGTGGLPTDTQYF. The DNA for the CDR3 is TGTGCCAGCAGCTTCAGTGGGACAGGGGGCCTCCCCACAGATACGCAGTATTTT.

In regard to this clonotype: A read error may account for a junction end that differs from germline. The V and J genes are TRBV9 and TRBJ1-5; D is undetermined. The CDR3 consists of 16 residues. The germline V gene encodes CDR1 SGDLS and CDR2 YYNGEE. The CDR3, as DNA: TGTGCCGGCAGCGACGCCCTCGGTGGATTCGGTCAGCCCCAGCATTTT. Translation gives CAGSDALGGFGQPQHF. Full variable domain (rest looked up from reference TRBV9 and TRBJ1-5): DSGVTQTPKHLITATGQRVTLRCSPRSGDLSVYWYQQSLDQGLQFLIQYYNGEERAKGNILERFSAQQFPDLHSELNLSSLELGDSALYFCAGSDALGGFGQPQHFGDGTRLSIL.

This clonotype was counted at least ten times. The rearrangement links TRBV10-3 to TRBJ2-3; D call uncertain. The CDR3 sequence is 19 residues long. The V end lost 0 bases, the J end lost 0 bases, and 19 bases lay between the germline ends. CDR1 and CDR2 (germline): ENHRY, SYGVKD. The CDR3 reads CAISESTRPQSPSTDTQYF. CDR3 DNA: TGTGCCATCAGTGAGTCGACTCGTCCACAAAGCCCTAGCACAGATACGCAGTATTTT.

CDR3 loop: CASRLGLNTGELFF. The CDR3, as DNA: TGTGCCAGCAGACTAGGGTTAAACACCGGGGAGCTGTTTTTT. The rearrangement links TRBV7-8 to TRBJ2-2; TRBD2 might be the D (5 bases). Germline CDR1 SGHVS, CDR2 FQNEAQ. The CDR3 contains 14 residues. V was shortened by 6 bases and J by 2 bases, with 10 bases between the two germline ends.

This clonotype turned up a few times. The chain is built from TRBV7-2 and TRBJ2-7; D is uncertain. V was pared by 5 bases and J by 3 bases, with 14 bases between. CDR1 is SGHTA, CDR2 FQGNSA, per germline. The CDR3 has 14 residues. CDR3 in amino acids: CASSLSPRIYEQYF. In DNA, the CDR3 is TGTGCCAGCAGCCTTAGCCCTCGGATCTACGAGCAGTACTTC.

CDR3 nucleotides: TGTGCCAGCAGCCCGGGGAGACCTGAAGCTTTCTTT. Protein product: CASSPGRPEAFF. This chain joins TRBV13 and TRBJ1-1, with unresolved D. V gave up 5 bases and J gave up 6 bases, with 10 bases separating them. CDR3 length equals 12 residues. The germline V gene encodes CDR1 PRHDT and CDR2 FYEKMQ (reference sequence).

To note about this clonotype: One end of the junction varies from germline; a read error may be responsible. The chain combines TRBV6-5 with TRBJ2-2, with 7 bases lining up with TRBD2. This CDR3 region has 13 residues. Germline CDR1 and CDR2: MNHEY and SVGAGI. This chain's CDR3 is CASSPGPRGEMFF. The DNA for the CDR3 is TGTGCCAGCAGCCCAGGCCCTCGGGGGGAGATGTTTTTT.

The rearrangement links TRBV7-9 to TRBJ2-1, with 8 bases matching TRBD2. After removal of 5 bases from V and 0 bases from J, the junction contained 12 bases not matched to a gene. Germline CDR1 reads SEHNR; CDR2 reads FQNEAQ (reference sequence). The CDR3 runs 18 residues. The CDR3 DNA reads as TGTGCCAGCAGCCCTCCCGCCGGGACTAGGGGCTCCTACAATGAGCAGTTCTTC. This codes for CASSPPAGTRGSYNEQFF.

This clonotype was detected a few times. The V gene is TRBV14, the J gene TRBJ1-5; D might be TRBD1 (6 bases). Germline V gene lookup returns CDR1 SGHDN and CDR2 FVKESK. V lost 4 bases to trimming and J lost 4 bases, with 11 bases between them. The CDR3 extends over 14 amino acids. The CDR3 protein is CASSPQGWNQPQHF. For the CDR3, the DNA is TGTGCCAGCAGCCCACAGGGTTGGAATCAGCCCCAGCATTTT. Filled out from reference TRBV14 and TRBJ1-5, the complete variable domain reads EAGVTQFPSHSVIEKGQTVTLRCDPISGHDNLYWYRRVMGKEIKFLLHFVKESKQDESGMPNNRFLAERTGGTYSTLKVQPAELEDSGVYFCASSPQGWNQPQHFGDGTRLSIL.

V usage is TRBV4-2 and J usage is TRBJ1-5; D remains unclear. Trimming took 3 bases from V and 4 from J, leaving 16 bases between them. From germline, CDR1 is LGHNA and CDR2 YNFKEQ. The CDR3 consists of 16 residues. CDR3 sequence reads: CASSHTRTAENQPQHF. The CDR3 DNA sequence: TGTGCCAGCAGCCATACAAGGACGGCGGAAAATCAGCCCCAGCATTTT.

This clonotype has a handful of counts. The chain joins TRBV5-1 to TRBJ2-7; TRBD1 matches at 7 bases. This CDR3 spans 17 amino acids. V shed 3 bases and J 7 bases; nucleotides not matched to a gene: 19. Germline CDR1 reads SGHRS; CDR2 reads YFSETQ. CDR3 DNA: TGCGCCAGCAGCTCAATGACAGGGATAGGATCCTACAATGAGCAGTACTTC. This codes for CASSSMTGIGSYNEQYF.

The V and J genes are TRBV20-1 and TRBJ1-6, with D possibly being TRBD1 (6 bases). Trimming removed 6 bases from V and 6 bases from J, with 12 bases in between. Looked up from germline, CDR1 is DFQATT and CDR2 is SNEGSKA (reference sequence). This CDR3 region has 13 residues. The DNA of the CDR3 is TGCAGTGCCAAGACAGGAGCTAATTCACCCCTCCACTTT. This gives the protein CSAKTGANSPLHF.

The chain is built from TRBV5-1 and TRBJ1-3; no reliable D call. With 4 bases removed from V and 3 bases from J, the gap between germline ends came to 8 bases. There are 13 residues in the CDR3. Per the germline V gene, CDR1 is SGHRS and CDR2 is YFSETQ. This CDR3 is CASSPRIGNTIYF. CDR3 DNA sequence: TGCGCCAGCAGCCCGCGGATTGGAAACACCATATATTTT.

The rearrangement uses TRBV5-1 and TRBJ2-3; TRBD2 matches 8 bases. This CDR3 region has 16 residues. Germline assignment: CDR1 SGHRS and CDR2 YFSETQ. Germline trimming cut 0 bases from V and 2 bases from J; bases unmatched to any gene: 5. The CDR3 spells CASSLVLAVTTDTQYF. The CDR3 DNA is TGCGCCAGCAGCTTGGTACTAGCGGTAACCACAGATACGCAGTATTTT.

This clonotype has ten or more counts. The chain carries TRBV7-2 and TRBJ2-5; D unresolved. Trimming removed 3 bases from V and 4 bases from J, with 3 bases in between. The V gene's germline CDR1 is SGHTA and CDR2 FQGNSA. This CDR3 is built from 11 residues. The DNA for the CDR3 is TGTGCCAGCAGCTTGCTAGAGACCCAGTACTTC. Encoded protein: CASSLLETQYF.

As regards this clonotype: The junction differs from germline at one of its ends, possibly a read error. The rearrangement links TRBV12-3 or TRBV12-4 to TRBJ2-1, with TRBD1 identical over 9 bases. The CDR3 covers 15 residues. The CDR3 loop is CASRTGTGLINEQIF. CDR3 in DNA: TGTGCCAGCAGGACCGGGACAGGGCTTATCAATGAGCAGATCTTC.

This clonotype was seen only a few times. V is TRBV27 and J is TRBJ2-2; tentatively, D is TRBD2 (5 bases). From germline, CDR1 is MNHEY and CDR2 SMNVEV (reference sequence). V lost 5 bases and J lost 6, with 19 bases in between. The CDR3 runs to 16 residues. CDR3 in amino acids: CASSPGEGVYAGELFF. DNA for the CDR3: TGTGCCAGCAGTCCCGGAGAGGGTGTTTACGCCGGGGAGCTGTTTTTT.

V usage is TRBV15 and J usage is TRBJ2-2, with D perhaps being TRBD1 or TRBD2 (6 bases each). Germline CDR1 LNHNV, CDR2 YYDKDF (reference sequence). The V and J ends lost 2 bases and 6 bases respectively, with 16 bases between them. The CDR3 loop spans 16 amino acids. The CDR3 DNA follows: TGTGCCACCAGCAGATCTGGGGGGCGGTTCGCCGGGGAGCTGTTTTTT. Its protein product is CATSRSGGRFAGELFF. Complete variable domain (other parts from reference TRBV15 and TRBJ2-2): DAMVIQNPRYQVTQFGKPVTLSCSQTLNHNVMYWYQQKSSQAPKLLFHYYDKDFNNEADTPDNFQSRRPNTSFCFLDIRSPGLGDTAMYLCATSRSGGRFAGELFFGEGSRLTVL.

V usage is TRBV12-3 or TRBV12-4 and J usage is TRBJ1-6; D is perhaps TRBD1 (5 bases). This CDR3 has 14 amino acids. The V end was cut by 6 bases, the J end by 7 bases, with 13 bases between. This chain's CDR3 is CASSPGRQNSPLHF. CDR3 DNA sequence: TGTGCCAGCAGCCCGGGACGGCAAAATTCACCCCTCCACTTT.

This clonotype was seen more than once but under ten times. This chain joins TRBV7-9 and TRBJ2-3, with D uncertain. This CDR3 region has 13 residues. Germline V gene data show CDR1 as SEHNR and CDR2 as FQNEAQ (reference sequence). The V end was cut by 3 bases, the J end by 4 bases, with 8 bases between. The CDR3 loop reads CASSFSSSDTQYF. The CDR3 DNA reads TGTGCCAGCAGCTTTTCTAGTTCAGATACGCAGTATTTT.

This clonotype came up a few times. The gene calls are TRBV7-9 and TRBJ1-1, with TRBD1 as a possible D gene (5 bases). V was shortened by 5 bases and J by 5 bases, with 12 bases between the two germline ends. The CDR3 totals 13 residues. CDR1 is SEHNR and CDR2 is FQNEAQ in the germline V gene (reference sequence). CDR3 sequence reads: CASSAGMRTEAFF. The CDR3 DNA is TGTGCCAGCAGCGCAGGGATGAGGACTGAAGCTTTCTTT.

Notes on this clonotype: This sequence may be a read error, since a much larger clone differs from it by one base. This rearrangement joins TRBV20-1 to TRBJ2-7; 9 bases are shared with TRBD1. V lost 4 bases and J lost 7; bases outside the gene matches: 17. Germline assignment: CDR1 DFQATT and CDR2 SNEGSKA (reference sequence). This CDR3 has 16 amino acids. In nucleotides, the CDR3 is TGCAGTGCTAAAAATCCGGGACAGGGTCGTACCAATGAGCAGTACTTC. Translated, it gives CSAKNPGQGRTNEQYF.

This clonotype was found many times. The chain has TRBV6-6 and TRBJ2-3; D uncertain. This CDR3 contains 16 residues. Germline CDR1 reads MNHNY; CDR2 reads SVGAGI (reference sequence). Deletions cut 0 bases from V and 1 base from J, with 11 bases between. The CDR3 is CASSYSSDRRTDTQYF. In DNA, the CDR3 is TGTGCCAGCAGTTACTCGTCAGACCGACGCACAGATACGCAGTATTTT.

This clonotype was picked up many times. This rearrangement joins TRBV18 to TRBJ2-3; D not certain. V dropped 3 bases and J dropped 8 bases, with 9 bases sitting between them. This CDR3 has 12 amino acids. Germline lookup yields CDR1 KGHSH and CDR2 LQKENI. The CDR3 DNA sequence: TGTGCCAGCTCACCCGACTTCGGTACGCAGTATTTT. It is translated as CASSPDFGTQYF. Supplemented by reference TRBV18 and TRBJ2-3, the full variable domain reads NAGVMQNPRHLVRRRGQEARLRCSPMKGHSHVYWYRQLPEEGLKFMVYLQKENIIDESGMPKERFSAEFPKEGPSILRIQQVVRGDSAAYFCASSPDFGTQYFGPGTRLTVL.

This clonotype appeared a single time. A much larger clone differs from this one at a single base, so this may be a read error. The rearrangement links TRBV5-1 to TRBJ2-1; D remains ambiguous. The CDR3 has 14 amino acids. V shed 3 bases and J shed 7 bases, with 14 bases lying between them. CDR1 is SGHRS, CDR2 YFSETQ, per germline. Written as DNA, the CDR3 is TGCGCCAGCAGCTCGGCTCAGCCAAGGAATGAGCAGTTCTTC. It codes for CASSSAQPRNEQFF.

The CDR3 bases are TGTGCCAGCAGCCCGGTACTGGACAGCCCCTTTTACAATGAGCAGTTCTTC. Its translation is CASSPVLDSPFYNEQFF. The chain couples TRBV7-6 to TRBJ2-1; D may be TRBD1 (6 bases). Trimming took off 5 bases at V and 4 bases at J, with 21 bases between the two ends. This CDR3 is 17 amino acids long. CDR1 and CDR2 from the germline V gene are SGHVS and FNYEAQ.

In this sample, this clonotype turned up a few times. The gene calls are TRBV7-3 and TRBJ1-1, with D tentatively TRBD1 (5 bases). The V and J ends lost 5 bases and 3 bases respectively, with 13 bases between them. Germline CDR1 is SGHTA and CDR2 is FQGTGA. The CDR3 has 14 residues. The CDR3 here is CASSPRAGDTEAFF. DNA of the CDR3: TGTGCCAGCAGCCCCAGGGCTGGGGACACTGAAGCTTTCTTT.

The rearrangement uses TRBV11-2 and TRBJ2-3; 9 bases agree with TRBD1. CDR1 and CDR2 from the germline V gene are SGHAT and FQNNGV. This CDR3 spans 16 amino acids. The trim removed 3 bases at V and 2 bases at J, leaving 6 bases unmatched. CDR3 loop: CASSFSGTGSTDTQYF. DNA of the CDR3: TGTGCCAGCAGCTTCTCCGGGACAGGGTCCACAGATACGCAGTATTTT.